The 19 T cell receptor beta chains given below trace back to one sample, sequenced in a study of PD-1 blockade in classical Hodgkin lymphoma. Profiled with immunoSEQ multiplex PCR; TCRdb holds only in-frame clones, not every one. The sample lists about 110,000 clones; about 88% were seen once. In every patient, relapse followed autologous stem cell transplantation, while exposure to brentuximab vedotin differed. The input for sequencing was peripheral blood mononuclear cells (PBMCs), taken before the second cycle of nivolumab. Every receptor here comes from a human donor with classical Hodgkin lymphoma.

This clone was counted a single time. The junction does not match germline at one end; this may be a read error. The DNA for the CDR3 is TGTGCTAGCAGCGCGTCCAGGGGCACTGAAGCTTTCTTT. This translates into CASSASRGTEAFF. The V call is TRBV7-7, the J call TRBJ1-1; possibly TRBD1 for D (6 bases). This CDR3 contains 13 residues. Germline CDR1 is SSHAT and CDR2 is FNYEAQ (reference sequence).

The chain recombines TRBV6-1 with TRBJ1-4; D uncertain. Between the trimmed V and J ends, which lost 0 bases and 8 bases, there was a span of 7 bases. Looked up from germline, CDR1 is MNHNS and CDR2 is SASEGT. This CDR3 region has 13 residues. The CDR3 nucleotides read TGTGCCAGCAGTGAAGCTAATGGCGAAAAACTGTTTTTT. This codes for CASSEANGEKLFF.

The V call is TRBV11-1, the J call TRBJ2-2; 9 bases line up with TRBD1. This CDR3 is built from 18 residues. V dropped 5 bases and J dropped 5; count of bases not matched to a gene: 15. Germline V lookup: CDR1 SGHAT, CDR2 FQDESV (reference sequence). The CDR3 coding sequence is TGTGCCAGCAGCCGAAATACAGGGGGCATAGGAGGGACCGGGGAGCTGTTTTTT. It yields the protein CASSRNTGGIGGTGELFF.

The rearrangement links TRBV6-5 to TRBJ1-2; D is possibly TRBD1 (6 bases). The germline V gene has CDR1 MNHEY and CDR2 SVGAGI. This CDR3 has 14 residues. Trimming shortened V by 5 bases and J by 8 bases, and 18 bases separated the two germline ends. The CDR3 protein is CASSNLQGPSGYTF. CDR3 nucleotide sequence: TGTGCCAGCAGTAATTTACAGGGACCGTCCGGCTACACCTTC.

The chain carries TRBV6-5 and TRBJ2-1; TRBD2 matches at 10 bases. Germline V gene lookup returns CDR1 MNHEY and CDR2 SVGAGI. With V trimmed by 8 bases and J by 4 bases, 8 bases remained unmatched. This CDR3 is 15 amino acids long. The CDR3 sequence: CASGGLAGDYNEQFF. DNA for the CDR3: TGTGCCAGCGGGGGGCTAGCGGGGGATTACAATGAGCAGTTCTTC.

Written as DNA, the CDR3 is TGTGCCACCAGGTCAGGGGGAAGCACTGAAGCTTTCTTT. Amino acids: CATRSGGSTEAFF. This chain uses TRBV15 with TRBJ1-1; 7 nucleotides align to TRBD1. The CDR3 contains 13 residues. Per germline, CDR1 LNHNV and CDR2 YYDKDF (reference sequence). J lost 4 bases, V lost 6 bases, and 5 bases had no gene match.

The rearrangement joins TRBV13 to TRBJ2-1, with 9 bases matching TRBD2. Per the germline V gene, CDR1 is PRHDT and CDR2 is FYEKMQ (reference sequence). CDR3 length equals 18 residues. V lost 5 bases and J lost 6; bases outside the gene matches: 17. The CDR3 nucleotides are TGTGCCAGCAGCCTTACGATTACCGGGACTAGCTGGTCCAATGAGCAGTTCTTC. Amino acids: CASSLTITGTSWSNEQFF.

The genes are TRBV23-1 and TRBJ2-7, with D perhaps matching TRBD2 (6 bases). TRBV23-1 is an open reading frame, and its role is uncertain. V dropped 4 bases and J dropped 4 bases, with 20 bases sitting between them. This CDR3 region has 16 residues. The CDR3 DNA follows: TGCGCCAGCAGTCTCTCCGGGACTCCGAGCACTTACGAGCAGTACTTC. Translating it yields CASSLSGTPSTYEQYF.

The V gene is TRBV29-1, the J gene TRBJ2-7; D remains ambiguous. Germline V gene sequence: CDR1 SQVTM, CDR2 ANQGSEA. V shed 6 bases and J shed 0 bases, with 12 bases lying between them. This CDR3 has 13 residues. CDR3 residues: CSVTDLASYEQYF. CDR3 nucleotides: TGCAGCGTGACCGACCTTGCCTCCTACGAGCAGTACTTC.

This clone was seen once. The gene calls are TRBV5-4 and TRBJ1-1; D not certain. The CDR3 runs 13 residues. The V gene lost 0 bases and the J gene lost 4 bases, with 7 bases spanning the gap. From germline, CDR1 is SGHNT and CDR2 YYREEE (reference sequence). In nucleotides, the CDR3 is TGTGCCAGCAGCTTGGACGGAGTCACTGAAGCTTTCTTT. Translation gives CASSLDGVTEAFF.

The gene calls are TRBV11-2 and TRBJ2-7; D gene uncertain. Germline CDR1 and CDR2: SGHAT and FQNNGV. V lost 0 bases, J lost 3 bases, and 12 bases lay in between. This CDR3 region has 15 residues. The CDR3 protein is CASSLDSRADYEQYF. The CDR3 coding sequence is TGTGCCAGCAGCTTAGATTCCCGGGCGGACTACGAGCAGTACTTC.

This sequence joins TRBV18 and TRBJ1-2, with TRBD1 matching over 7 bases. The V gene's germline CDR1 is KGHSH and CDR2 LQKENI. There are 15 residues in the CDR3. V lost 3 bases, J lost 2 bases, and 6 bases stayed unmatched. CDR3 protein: CASSPRDRLNYGYTF. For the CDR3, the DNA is TGTGCCAGCTCACCTCGGGACAGATTAAACTATGGCTACACCTTC.

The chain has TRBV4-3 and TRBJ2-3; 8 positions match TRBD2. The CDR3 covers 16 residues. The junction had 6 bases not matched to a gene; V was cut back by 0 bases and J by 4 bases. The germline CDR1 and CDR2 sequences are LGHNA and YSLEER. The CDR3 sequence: CASSQDKASGPDTQYF. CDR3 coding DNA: TGCGCCAGCAGCCAAGATAAGGCTAGCGGGCCAGATACGCAGTATTTT.

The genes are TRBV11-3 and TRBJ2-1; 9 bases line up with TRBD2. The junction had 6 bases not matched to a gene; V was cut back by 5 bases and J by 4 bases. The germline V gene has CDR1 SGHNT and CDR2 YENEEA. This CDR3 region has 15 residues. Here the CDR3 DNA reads TGTGCCAGCAGCATTAGCGGGGGAAGATACAATGAGCAGTTCTTC. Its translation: CASSISGGRYNEQFF.

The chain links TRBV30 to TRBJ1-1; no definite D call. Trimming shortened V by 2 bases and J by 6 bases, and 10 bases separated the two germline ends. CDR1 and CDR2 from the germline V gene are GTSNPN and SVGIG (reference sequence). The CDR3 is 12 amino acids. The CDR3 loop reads CAWSTGFPEAFF. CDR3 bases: TGTGCCTGGAGTACGGGGTTTCCTGAAGCTTTCTTT.

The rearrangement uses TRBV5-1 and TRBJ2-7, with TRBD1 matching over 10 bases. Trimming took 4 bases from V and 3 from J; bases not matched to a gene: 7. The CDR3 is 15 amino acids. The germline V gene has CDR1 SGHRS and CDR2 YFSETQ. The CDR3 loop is CASSLRDRGIYEQYF. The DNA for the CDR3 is TGCGCCAGCAGCCTACGGGACAGGGGCATCTACGAGCAGTACTTC.

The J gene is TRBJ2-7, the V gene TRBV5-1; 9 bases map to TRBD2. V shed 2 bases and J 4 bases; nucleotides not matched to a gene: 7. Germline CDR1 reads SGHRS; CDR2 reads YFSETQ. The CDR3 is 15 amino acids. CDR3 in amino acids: CASSFGAGGRYEQYF. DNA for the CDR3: TGCGCCAGCAGCTTCGGGGCGGGAGGGCGGTACGAGCAGTACTTC.

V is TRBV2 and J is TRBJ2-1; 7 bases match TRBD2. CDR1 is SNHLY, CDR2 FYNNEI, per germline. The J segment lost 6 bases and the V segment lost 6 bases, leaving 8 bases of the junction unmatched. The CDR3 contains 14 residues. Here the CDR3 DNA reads TGTGCCAGCAGATTAGTATGGGGGGGCAATGAGCAGTTCTTC. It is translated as CASRLVWGGNEQFF. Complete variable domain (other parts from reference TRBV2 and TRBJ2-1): EPEVTQTPSHQVTQMGQEVILRCVPISNHLYFYWYRQILGQKVEFLVSFYNNEISEKSEIFDDQFSVERPDGSNFTLKIRSTKLEDSAMYFCASRLVWGGNEQFFGPGTRLTVL.

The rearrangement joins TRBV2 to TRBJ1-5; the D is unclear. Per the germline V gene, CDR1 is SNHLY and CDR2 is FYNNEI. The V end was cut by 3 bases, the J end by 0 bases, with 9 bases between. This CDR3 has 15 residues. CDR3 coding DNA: TGTGCCAGCAGTGATTCCAGGCATAGCAATCAGCCCCAGCATTTT. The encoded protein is CASSDSRHSNQPQHF.